This T cell receptor beta chain was profiled in a study of cytomegalovirus exposure and HLA in healthy donors. Trimming removed 0 bases at V and 4 bases at J, with 4 bases between. The CDR3 is 12 residues long. The germline gives CDR1 GTSNPN, CDR2 SVGIG (reference sequence). Libraries were prepared by immunoSEQ multiplex PCR; TCRdb keeps only in-frame clonotypes and omits some of them. The table includes tens of thousands of clones, roughly nine tenths detected once. The TCR was taken from a woman under 30 in good health and CMV-seronegative. J is TRBJ1-3 and V is TRBV30; D is undetermined. The sequenced sample was PBMCs. The CDR3: CAWSVSGNTIYF. CDR3 bases: TGTGCCTGGAGTGTATCAGGAAACACCATATATTTT. Variable domain in full (rest from reference TRBV30 and TRBJ1-3): SQTIHQWPATLVQPVGSPLSLECTVEGTSNPNLYWYRQAAGRGLQLLFYSVGIGQISSEVPQNLSASRPQDRQFILSSKKLLLSDSGFYLCAWSVSGNTIYFGEGSWLTVV.